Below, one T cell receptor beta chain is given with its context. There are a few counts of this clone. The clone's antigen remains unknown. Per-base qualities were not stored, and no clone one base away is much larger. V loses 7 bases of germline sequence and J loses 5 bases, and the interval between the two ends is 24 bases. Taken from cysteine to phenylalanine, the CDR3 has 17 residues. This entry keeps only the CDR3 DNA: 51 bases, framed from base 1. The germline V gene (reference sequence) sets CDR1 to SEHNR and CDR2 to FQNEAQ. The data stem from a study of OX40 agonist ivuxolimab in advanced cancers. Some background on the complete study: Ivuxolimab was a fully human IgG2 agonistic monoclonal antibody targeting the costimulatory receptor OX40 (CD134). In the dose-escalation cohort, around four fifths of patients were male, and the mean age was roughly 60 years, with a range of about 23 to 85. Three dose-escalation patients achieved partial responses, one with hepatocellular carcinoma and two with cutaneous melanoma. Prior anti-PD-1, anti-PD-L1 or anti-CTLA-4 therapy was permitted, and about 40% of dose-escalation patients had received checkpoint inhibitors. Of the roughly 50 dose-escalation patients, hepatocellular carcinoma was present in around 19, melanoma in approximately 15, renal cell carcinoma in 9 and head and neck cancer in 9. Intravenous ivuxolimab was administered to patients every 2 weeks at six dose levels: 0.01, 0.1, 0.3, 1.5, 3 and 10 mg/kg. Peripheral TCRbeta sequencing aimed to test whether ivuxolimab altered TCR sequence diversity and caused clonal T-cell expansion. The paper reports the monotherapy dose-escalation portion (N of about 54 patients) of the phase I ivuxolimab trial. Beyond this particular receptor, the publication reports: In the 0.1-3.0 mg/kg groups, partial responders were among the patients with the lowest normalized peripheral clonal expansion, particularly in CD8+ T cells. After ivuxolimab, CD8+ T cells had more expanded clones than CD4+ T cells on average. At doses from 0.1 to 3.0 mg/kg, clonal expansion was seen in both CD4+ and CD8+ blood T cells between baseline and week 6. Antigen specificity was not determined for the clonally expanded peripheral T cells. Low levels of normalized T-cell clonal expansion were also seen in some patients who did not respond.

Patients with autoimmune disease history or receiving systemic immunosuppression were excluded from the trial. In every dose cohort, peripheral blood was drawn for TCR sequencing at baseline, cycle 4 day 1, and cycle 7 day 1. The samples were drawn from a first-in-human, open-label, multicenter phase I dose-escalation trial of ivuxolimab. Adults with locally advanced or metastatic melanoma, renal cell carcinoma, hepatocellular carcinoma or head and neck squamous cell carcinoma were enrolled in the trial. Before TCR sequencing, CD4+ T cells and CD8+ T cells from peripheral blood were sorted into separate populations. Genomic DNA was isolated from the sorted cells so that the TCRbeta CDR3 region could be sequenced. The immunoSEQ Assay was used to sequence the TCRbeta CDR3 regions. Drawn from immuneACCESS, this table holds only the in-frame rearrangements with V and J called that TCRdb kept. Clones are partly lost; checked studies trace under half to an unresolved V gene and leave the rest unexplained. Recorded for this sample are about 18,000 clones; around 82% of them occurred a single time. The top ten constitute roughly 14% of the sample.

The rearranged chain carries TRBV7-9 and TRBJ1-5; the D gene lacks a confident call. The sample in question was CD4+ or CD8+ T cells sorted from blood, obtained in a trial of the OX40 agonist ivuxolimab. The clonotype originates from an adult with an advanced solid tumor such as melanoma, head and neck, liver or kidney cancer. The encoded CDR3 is CASTIFRGSGQDQPQHF. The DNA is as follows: TGTGCCAGCACCATATTCCGGGGAAGTGGTCAAGATCAGCCCCAGCATTTT.